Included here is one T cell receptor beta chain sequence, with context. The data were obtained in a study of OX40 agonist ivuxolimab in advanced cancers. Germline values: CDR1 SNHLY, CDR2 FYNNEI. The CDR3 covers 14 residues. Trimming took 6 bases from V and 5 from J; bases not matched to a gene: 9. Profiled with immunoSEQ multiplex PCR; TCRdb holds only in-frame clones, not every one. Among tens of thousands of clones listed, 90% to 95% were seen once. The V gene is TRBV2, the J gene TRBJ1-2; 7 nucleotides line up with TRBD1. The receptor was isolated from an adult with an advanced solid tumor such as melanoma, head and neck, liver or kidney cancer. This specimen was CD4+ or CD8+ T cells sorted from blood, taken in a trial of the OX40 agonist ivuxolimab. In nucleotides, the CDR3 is TGTGCCAGCAGACCGCAGGGGGGTGGATATGGCTACACCTTC. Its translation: CASRPQGGGYGYTF. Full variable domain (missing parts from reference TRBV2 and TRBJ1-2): EPEVTQTPSHQVTQMGQEVILRCVPISNHLYFYWYRQILGQKVEFLVSFYNNEISEKSEIFDDQFSVERPDGSNFTLKIRSTKLEDSAMYFCASRPQGGGYGYTFGSGTRLTVV.